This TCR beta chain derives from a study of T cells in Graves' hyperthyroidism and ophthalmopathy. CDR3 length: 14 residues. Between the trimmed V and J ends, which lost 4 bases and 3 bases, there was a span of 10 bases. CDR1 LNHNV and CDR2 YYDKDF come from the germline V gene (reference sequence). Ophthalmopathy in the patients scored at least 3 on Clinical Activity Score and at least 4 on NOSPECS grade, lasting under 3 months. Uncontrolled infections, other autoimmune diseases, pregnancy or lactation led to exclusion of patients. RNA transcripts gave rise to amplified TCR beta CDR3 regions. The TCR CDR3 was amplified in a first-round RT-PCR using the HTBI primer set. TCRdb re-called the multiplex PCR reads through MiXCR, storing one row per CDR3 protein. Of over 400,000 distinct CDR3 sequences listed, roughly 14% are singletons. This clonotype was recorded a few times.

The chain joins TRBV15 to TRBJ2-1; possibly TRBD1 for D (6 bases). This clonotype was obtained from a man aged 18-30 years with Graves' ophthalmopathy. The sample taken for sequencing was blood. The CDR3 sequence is CATSTEDSYNEQFF. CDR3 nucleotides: TGTGCCACCAGCACCGAGGACAGCTACAATGAGCAGTTCTTC.